The 26 T cell receptor beta chains below all came from one sample that was sequenced in a study of blood T cell repertoires in COVID-19 (dated by TCRdb to 2019 to 2021). The library was prepared using the immunoSEQ multiplex PCR assay. Drawn from immuneACCESS, this table holds only the in-frame rearrangements with V and J called that TCRdb kept. Clones are partly lost; checked studies trace under half to an unresolved V gene and leave the rest unexplained. In this sample the table shows under 300,000 clones, 88% of which occur a single time. The ten largest clones capture 0.75% to 1% of the sample. The material sequenced was PBMCs or T cells enriched from blood (not recorded which). The source of these receptors is a woman aged 25 to 39 who had recovered from COVID-19.

This chain joins TRBV6-1 and TRBJ1-6; no clear D. V was cut by 3 bases and J by 0 bases, with 9 bases left in between. Per the germline V gene, CDR1 is MNHNS and CDR2 is SASEGT. This CDR3 contains 16 residues. The CDR3 coding sequence is TGTGCCAGCAGTGACTTGTTGAGCTCCTATAATTCACCCCTCCACTTT. Amino acids: CASSDLLSSYNSPLHF.

The gene calls are TRBV30 and TRBJ1-1; D not resolved. The V gene lost 8 bases and the J gene lost 3 bases, with 7 bases spanning the gap. The CDR3 loop spans 10 amino acids. Per germline, CDR1 GTSNPN and CDR2 SVGIG (reference sequence). The CDR3 is CAMTHTEAFF. CDR3 DNA: TGTGCCATGACTCACACTGAAGCTTTCTTT.

The V call is TRBV6-5, the J call TRBJ1-1; no reliable D call. The germline CDR1 and CDR2 sequences are MNHEY and SVGAGI. V gave up 7 bases and J gave up 5 bases, with 14 bases separating them. The CDR3 runs 13 residues. CDR3 sequence reads: CASKIRWETEAFF. The DNA for the CDR3 is TGTGCCAGCAAGATCAGGTGGGAGACTGAAGCTTTCTTT.

This clone turned up a few times. The chain couples TRBV5-1 to TRBJ2-7, with 8 bases identical to TRBD2. The CDR3 totals 19 residues. V lost 0 bases to trimming and J lost 1 base; unmatched junction nucleotides: 15. The germline V gene has CDR1 SGHRS and CDR2 YFSETQ. The CDR3 protein is CASSLDSLAGPPWSYEQYF. In DNA form, the CDR3 reads TGCGCCAGCAGCTTGGATTCCCTAGCGGGTCCCCCCTGGTCCTACGAGCAGTACTTC.

This clone has just one count. The CDR3 nucleotides read TGTGCCAGCAAAGCCCTCGATGAGCAGTACTTC. This sequence encodes CASKALDEQYF. The rearrangement uses TRBV12-3 or TRBV12-4 and TRBJ2-7; D uncertain. The CDR3 is 11 amino acids. The V gene lost 7 bases and the J gene lost 7 bases, with 11 bases spanning the gap.

The chain recombines TRBV10-3 with TRBJ1-4; D is uncertain. The CDR3 totals 16 residues. Germline V CDR1 and CDR2: ENHRY, SYGVKD. Trimming took off 0 bases at V and 1 base at J, with 9 bases between the two ends. CDR3 DNA: TGTGCCATCAGTGAGTCGAGGGTAGGAACTAATGAAAAACTGTTTTTT. Its translation is CAISESRVGTNEKLFF.

CDR3 in amino acids: CASSQTGGLGVAETQYF. As DNA, the CDR3 is TGTGCCAGCTCCCAGACAGGGGGCCTCGGGGTTGCCGAGACCCAGTACTTC. V is TRBV18 and J is TRBJ2-5; 10 positions match TRBD1. V lost 6 bases, J lost 5 bases, and 15 bases stayed unmatched. CDR1 KGHSH and CDR2 LQKENI come from the germline V gene. The length of the CDR3 is 17 residues.

The V call is TRBV11-3, the J call TRBJ1-1; D possibly corresponds to TRBD1 (6 bases). The CDR3 runs to 16 residues. Deletions cut 5 bases from V and 5 bases from J, with 21 bases between. Looked up from germline, CDR1 is SGHNT and CDR2 is YENEEA. The CDR3 DNA follows: TGTGCCAGCAGCGCCGTCATGTGGGGGCTAGAGACTGAAGCTTTCTTT. Amino acids: CASSAVMWGLETEAFF.

The chain carries TRBV6-5 and TRBJ2-3, with a weak D call TRBD2 (5 bases). Germline lookup yields CDR1 MNHEY and CDR2 SVGAGI. CDR3 size: 15 residues. The ends were cut back, 0 bases at V and 2 bases at J, with 9 bases in the middle. CDR3 loop: CASSYSRAATDTQYF. CDR3 DNA sequence: TGTGCCAGCAGTTACTCGCGGGCAGCCACAGATACGCAGTATTTT.

CDR3 bases: TGTGCCAGCAGCCCCGTCGAGAAAATGAACACTGAAGCTTTCTTT. Translating gives CASSPVEKMNTEAFF. V usage is TRBV9 and J usage is TRBJ1-1, with D unresolved. Germline-derived CDR1 and CDR2 are SGDLS and YYNGEE. V was pared by 4 bases and J by 0 bases, with 13 bases between. The CDR3 extends over 15 amino acids.

The V and J genes are TRBV9 and TRBJ1-4, with D unresolved. Germline assignment: CDR1 SGDLS and CDR2 YYNGEE. The ends were cut back, 3 bases at V and 3 bases at J, with 12 bases in the middle. The CDR3 covers 15 residues. The CDR3 bases are TGTGCCAGCAGCGAATTTGGCAGGCCTAATGAAAAACTGTTTTTT. This codes for CASSEFGRPNEKLFF.

This clone appeared a few times. This sequence joins TRBV7-9 and TRBJ1-4, with TRBD1 as a possible D gene (6 bases). Germline CDR1 reads SEHNR; CDR2 reads FQNEAQ (reference sequence). Trimming took 6 bases from V and 7 from J, leaving 18 bases between them. CDR3 length: 15 residues. The CDR3 spells CASSVAGTLSEKLFF. In nucleotides, the CDR3 is TGTGCCAGCAGTGTAGCCGGGACACTAAGTGAAAAACTGTTTTTT.

This clone was picked up a small number of times. The chain recombines TRBV9 with TRBJ1-3, with TRBD1 matching 7 bases. The V and J ends lost 0 bases and 2 bases, in that order; junction bases with no gene match: 5. The CDR3 is 16 residues long. CDR1 SGDLS and CDR2 YYNGEE come from the germline V gene. In DNA, the CDR3 is TGTGCCAGCAGCGTAGTACAGGGGCTAGCTGGAAACACCATATATTTT. It yields the protein CASSVVQGLAGNTIYF.

The rearrangement uses TRBV7-2 and TRBJ2-1, with D tentatively TRBD2 (5 bases). CDR3 length: 14 residues. CDR1 SGHTA and CDR2 FQGNSA come from the germline V gene. The V end lost 1 base, the J end lost 5 bases, and 9 bases lay between the germline ends. The CDR3 DNA follows: TGTGCCAGCAGCTTAGAGGCGGGTAACAATGAGCAGTTCTTC. Protein product: CASSLEAGNNEQFF.

The V and J genes are TRBV2 and TRBJ1-1; no clear D gene. The length of the CDR3 is 12 residues. The germline V gene has CDR1 SNHLY and CDR2 FYNNEI. Between the trimmed V and J ends, which lost 4 bases and 0 bases, there was a span of 3 bases. As DNA, the CDR3 is TGTGCCAGCAGTGGAGTGAACACTGAAGCTTTCTTT. This gives the protein CASSGVNTEAFF. Looking up the rest from reference TRBV2 and TRBJ1-1 gives the full variable domain: EPEVTQTPSHQVTQMGQEVILRCVPISNHLYFYWYRQILGQKVEFLVSFYNNEISEKSEIFDDQFSVERPDGSNFTLKIRSTKLEDSAMYFCASSGVNTEAFFGQGTRLTVV.

The chain couples TRBV19 to TRBJ1-2; D call uncertain. From germline, CDR1 is LNHDA and CDR2 SQIVND (reference sequence). Deletions cut 3 bases from V and 4 bases from J, with 12 bases between. The CDR3 contains 14 residues. Written as DNA, the CDR3 is TGTGCCAGTAGTATTATATGGCGGAGCTATGGCTACACCTTC. Translating it yields CASSIIWRSYGYTF.

V is TRBV28 and J is TRBJ1-6; possible D gene TRBD1, 6 bases. The V gene's germline CDR1 is MDHEN and CDR2 SYDVKM. The CDR3 is 15 amino acids. Trimming stripped 2 bases from V and 7 bases from J, with 12 bases between. CDR3 coding DNA: TGTGCCAGCAGTTTACCGTTAACAGGGAATTCACCCCTCCACTTT. Protein: CASSLPLTGNSPLHF.

CDR3 sequence reads: CASSLSGPRSYNEQFF. The CDR3, as DNA: TGTGCCAGCAGCTTAAGCGGGCCCCGCTCCTACAATGAGCAGTTCTTC. The chain couples TRBV7-2 to TRBJ2-1, with D perhaps matching TRBD2 (6 bases). V dropped 2 bases and J dropped 0 bases, with 11 bases sitting between them. This CDR3 is 16 amino acids long. Germline CDR1 and CDR2: SGHTA and FQGNSA. Combining the CDR3 with reference TRBV7-2 and TRBJ2-1 gives the whole variable domain GAGVSQSPSNKVTEKGKDVELRCDPISGHTALYWYRQSLGQGLEFLIYFQGNSAPDKSGLPSDRFSAERTGGSVSTLTIQRTQQEDSAVYLCASSLSGPRSYNEQFFGPGTRLTVL.

The chain employs TRBV11-3 and TRBJ2-1; D unclear. The CDR3 covers 16 residues. Per the germline V gene, CDR1 is SGHNT and CDR2 is YENEEA. Trimming took 3 bases from V and 3 from J, leaving 15 bases between them. CDR3 coding DNA: TGTGCCAGCAGCTTTGGTGAGTCTTGGTACTACAATGAGCAGTTCTTC. Its protein product is CASSFGESWYYNEQFF.

The chain recombines TRBV4-3 with TRBJ1-2; D remains ambiguous. There are 16 residues in the CDR3. Germline CDR1 is LGHNA and CDR2 is YSLEER. V lost 0 bases to trimming and J lost 5 bases, with 16 bases between them. The CDR3 bases are TGCGCCAGCAGCCAAGAGAGGGCCCTTTCGTTGTATGGCTACACCTTC. Protein product: CASSQERALSLYGYTF.

The chain links TRBV28 to TRBJ1-6; TRBD1 agrees at 7 bases. Germline CDR1 is MDHEN and CDR2 is SYDVKM. The CDR3 extends over 17 amino acids. V lost 2 bases and J lost 10; bases outside the gene matches: 14. The CDR3, as DNA: TGTGCCAGCAGTTTAGGGTTCTTATCAGGGGGACAGTCACCCCTCCACTTT. Amino acids: CASSLGFLSGGQSPLHF.

This clone was seen ten or more times. CDR3 nucleotide sequence: TGTGCCAGCAGTTCCCTGACTCTAGCGGGAGAAAATGAGCAGTTCTTC. Amino acid sequence: CASSSLTLAGENEQFF. The chain employs TRBV28 and TRBJ2-1; the match to TRBD2 covers 10 bases. V shed 4 bases, J shed 7 bases, and the junction held 10 bases outside the gene matches. Germline assignment: CDR1 MDHEN and CDR2 SYDVKM. This CDR3 region has 16 residues. The full variable domain, its missing parts supplied by reference TRBV28 and TRBJ2-1, is DVKVTQSSRYLVKRTGEKVFLECVQDMDHENMFWYRQDPGLGLRLIYFSYDVKMKEKGDIPEGYSVSREKKERFSLILESASTNQTSMYLCASSSLTLAGENEQFFGPGTRLTVL.

CDR3 loop: CASRPGRGSDEQYF. The CDR3 bases are TGCGCCAGCAGGCCGGGCAGGGGGAGTGACGAGCAGTACTTC. V is TRBV5-1 and J is TRBJ2-7; TRBD1 matches 7 bases. This CDR3 has 14 residues. CDR1 and CDR2 (germline): SGHRS, YFSETQ. V dropped 5 bases and J dropped 5; count of bases not matched to a gene: 10.

The chain has TRBV10-3 and TRBJ1-5; D not resolved. V was pared by 4 bases and J by 2 bases, with 9 bases between. The CDR3 runs 14 residues. In germline, CDR1 is ENHRY, CDR2 SYGVKD. The CDR3 bases are TGTGCCATCAGTGGAGAAGGAGGCAATCAGCCCCAGCATTTT. Amino acids: CAISGEGGNQPQHF.

The chain couples TRBV27 to TRBJ1-2; maybe TRBD1 (5 bases). The germline V gene has CDR1 MNHEY and CDR2 SMNVEV (reference sequence). The V and J ends lost 0 bases and 7 bases respectively, with 18 bases between them. The CDR3 extends over 16 amino acids. The CDR3 DNA follows: TGTGCCAGCAGTTTATCCCCTCGGCCAGGGTCGTTTGGCTACACCTTC. Translating it yields CASSLSPRPGSFGYTF.

This clone was recorded a few times. The V call is TRBV7-9, the J call TRBJ1-2; 9 nucleotides agree with TRBD1. The trim removed 4 bases at V and 1 base at J, leaving 7 bases unmatched. CDR3 length equals 16 residues. Per the germline V gene, CDR1 is SEHNR and CDR2 is FQNEAQ (reference sequence). In DNA form, the CDR3 reads TGTGCCAGCAGCTCACCGACAGGGGGGAGTAACTATGGCTACACCTTC. This codes for CASSSPTGGSNYGYTF.